The clone carrying this TCR beta chain has a handful of counts. This CDR3 is 16 amino acids long. The trim removed 0 bases at V and 4 bases at J, leaving 8 bases unmatched. Germline V gene lookup returns CDR1 LGHNA and CDR2 YSLEER. This entry is derived from a study of T cell changes during pregnancy in multiple sclerosis. Using immunoSEQ multiplex PCR, the repertoire was profiled, and TCRdb retains in-frame clones only, with some absent. The sample has some 70,000 clones; 90% are singletons. The TCR comes from a female donor in good health, enrolled as a control in a pregnancy study. The sequencing here drew on peripheral blood, taken after pregnancy. The gene calls are TRBV4-3 and TRBJ2-7; TRBD1 matches at 8 bases. The CDR3 coding sequence is TGCGCCAGCAGCCAAGATCCGGGACAGGTAGATTACGAGCAGTACTTC. Translating it yields CASSQDPGQVDYEQYF.